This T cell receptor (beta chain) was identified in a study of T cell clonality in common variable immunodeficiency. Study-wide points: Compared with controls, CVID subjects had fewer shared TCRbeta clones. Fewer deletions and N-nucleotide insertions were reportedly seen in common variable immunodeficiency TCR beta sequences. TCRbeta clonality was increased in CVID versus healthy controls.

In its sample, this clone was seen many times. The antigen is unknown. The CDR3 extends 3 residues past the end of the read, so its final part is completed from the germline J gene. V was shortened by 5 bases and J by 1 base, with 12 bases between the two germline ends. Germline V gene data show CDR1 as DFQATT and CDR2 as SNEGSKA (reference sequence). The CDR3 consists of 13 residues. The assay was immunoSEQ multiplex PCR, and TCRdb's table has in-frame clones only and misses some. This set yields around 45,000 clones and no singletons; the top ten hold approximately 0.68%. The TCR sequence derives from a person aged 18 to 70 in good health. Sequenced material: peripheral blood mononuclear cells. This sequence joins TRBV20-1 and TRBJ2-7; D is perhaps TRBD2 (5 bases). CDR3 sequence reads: CSAPQPGSYEQYF. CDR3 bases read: TGCAGTGCTCCCCAGCCGGGGTCCTACGAG.